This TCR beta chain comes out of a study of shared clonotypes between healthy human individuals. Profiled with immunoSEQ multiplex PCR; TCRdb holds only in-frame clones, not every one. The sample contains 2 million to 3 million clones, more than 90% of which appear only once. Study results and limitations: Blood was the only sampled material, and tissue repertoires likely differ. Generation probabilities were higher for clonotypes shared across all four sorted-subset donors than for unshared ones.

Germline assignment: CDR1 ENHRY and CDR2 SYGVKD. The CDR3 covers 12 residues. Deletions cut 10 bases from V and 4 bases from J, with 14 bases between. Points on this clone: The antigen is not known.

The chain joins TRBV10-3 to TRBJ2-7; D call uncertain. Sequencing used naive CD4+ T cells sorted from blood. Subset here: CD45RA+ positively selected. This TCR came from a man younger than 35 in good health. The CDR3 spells CATAGGLYEQYF. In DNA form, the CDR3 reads TGTGCCACCGCTGGCGGATTATACGAGCAGTACTTC.